This TCR beta chain was sequenced during a study of cytomegalovirus exposure and HLA in healthy donors. Findings and caveats of the study: Overall, 164 TCR beta chains were annotated as cytomegalovirus-associated. Reports showed the classifier diagnosing cytomegalovirus status with high specificity and sensitivity. For most TCR sequences rarity was the rule, although some public TCRs occurred in many donors.

Assay used: immunoSEQ multiplex PCR; TCRdb lists only in-frame clones, some missing. In the table there are around 160,000 clones, around 85% of which are singletons. The CDR3 totals 17 residues. V trimming: 0 bases; J trimming: 2 bases; junction bases outside the gene matches: 8. CDR1 is SGHRS, CDR2 YFSETQ, per germline. Concerning this clone itself: Its specificity is unknown.

The donors were in the roughly 120-subject validation cohort, distinct from the approximately 700-subject first cohort. The chain uses TRBV5-1 and TRBJ2-1; the match to TRBD1 covers 7 bases. The receptor's source is a man aged 30 to 45 in good health and CMV-seropositive. Sequences were obtained from PBMCs. The CDR3 DNA is TGCGCCAGCAGCTTGGGGGTGCGAGGGGGCACCTACAATGAGCAGTTCTTC. Protein product: CASSLGVRGGTYNEQFF.